The 2 T cell receptor beta chains given below trace back to one sample, sequenced in a study of cytomegalovirus exposure and HLA in healthy donors (TCRdb year 2017). Library generation was performed with the immunoSEQ multiplex PCR assay. For the multiplex PCR, a mixture combining 60 forward primers for TCR Vbeta segments and 13 reverse primers for TCR Jbeta segments was used. Held by TCRdb, this immuneACCESS table contains in-frame sequences only and omits some clones. Under half of the omission traces to an unresolved V gene where checked; the cause of the rest is unknown. This sample holds some 130,000 clones; around 77% were observed only once. 2% to 2.5% of the sample comes from the top ten. The sample was PBMCs. Receptors were obtained from a man aged 25 to 40 in good health and CMV-seronegative.

The CDR3 reads CASSLDPGGGSDDYNEQFF. The CDR3 coding sequence is TGTGCCAGCAGCTTAGACCCGGGTGGCGGGAGCGATGACTACAATGAGCAGTTCTTC. The chain employs TRBV11-2 and TRBJ2-1; 7 bases match TRBD2. Germline values: CDR1 SGHAT, CDR2 FQNNGV. The CDR3 extends over 19 amino acids. V dropped 0 bases and J dropped 3; count of bases not matched to a gene: 14.

The chain joins TRBV2 to TRBJ2-5, with 13 bases matching TRBD2. Germline V gene sequence: CDR1 SNHLY, CDR2 FYNNEI. The CDR3 has 14 amino acids. DNA for the CDR3: TGTGCTTGGACTAGCGGGAGTTTTCAAGAGACCCAGTACTTC. This sequence encodes CAWTSGSFQETQYF. The full variable domain, its missing parts supplied by reference TRBV2 and TRBJ2-5, is EPEVTQTPSHQVTQMGQEVILRCVPISNHLYFYWYRQILGQKVEFLVSFYNNEISEKSEIFDDQFSVERPDGSNFTLKIRSTKLEDSAMYFCAWTSGSFQETQYFGPGTRLLVL.